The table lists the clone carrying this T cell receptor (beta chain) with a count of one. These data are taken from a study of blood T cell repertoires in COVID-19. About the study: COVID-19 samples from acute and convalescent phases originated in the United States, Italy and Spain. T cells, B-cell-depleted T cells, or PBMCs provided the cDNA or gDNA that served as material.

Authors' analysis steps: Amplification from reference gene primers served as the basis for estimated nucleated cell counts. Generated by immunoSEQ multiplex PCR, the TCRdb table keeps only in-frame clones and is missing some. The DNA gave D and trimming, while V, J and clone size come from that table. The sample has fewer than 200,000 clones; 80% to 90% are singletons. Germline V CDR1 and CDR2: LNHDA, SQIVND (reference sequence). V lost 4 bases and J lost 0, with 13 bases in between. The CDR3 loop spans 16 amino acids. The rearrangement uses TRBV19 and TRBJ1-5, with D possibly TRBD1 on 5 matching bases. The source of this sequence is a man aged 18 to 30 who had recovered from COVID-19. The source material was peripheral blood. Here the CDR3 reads CASSRGRTNSNQPQHF. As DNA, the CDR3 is TGTGCCAGTAGTAGGGGACGGACTAATAGCAATCAGCCCCAGCATTTT.